The present entry profiles one T cell receptor (beta chain) with its context. Its antigen is still unknown. These data originate in a study of CXCR3-negative and CXCR3-positive naive CD8 T cells. Study outcomes and limitations: Greater hydrophobicity was found in TRB CDR3s of CXCR3-positive naive cells than of CXCR3-negative naive cells. Comparably high diversity marked both naive subsets, whereas memory CD8+ cells had much lower diversity.

The CDR3 consists of 13 residues. CDR1 SGHRS and CDR2 YFSETQ come from the germline V gene. The method, 5' RACE with UMI labels, was used to prepare the TRB cDNA libraries. Reanalyzing the 5' RACE reads, TCRdb keeps one entry per CDR3 protein, without DNA. The sample includes about 57,000 distinct CDR3 sequences. Sequencing input: naive CXCR3+ CD8+ T cells from blood. As for subset: CD45RO-CCR7+CD27+CD95- naive CD8+ T cells expressing CXCR3 (TNR3+). This receptor was taken from a human donor in good health. Some clones in this sample may be carry-over from other donors' samples. The chain uses TRBV5-1 and TRBJ1-1; the TCRdb call, TRBD1, lacks DNA for checking. CDR3 sequence reads: CASSLEGAAEAFF.